A selection of T cell receptor beta chains follows, all from one sample in a study of blood T cells in healthy people across ages. Using its own MiXCR run on the 5' RACE reads, TCRdb lists one record per CDR3 protein. Of about 1.1 million distinct CDR3 sequences listed, 35% to 40% are singletons. Specimen: blood. The source is a man aged 18 to 30 in good health. The CDR3 runs from the conserved cysteine through the conserved F or W. The order of the fields is CDR3 protein, CDR3 DNA, clone size, D gene, J gene, CDR3 length, V gene. D genes are given only for firm matches. Where a row states a size, it is once, few, many or the class of an expanded clone; other rows omit it.

CDR3aa: CAISEGQDSNQPQHF
CDR3nt: TGTGCCATCAGTGAGGGACAGGATAGCAATCAGCCCCAGCATTTT
abundance: few
d_gene: TRBD1
j_gene: TRBJ1-5
len: 15
v_gene: TRBV10-3

CDR3aa: CAISESWVGSNDGYTF
CDR3nt: TGTGCCATCAGTGAGTCTTGGGTTGGCAGTAACGATGGCTACACCTTC
abundance: few
d_gene: -
j_gene: TRBJ1-2
len: 16
v_gene: TRBV10-3

CDR3aa: CASSATGGNNPPQHF
CDR3nt: TGTGCCAGCAGTGCAACGGGAGGGAACAATCCGCCCCAGCATTTT
abundance: -
d_gene: -
j_gene: TRBJ1-5
len: 15
v_gene: TRBV7-2

CDR3aa: CASSPLDPPSRYTF
CDR3nt: TGTGCCAGCAGTCCCCTGGACCCACCGAGCCGCTACACCTTC
abundance: -
d_gene: -
j_gene: TRBJ1-2
len: 14
v_gene: TRBV12-3/TRBV12-4

CDR3aa: CASSIGGGQYQPQHF
CDR3nt: TGTGCCAGTAGTATAGGAGGGGGACAATATCAGCCCCAGCATTTT
abundance: -
d_gene: -
j_gene: TRBJ1-5
len: 15
v_gene: TRBV19

CDR3aa: CASSLGAGNIQYF
CDR3nt: TGTGCCAGCAGCTTAGGGGCAGGGAACATTCAGTACTTC
abundance: few
d_gene: -
j_gene: TRBJ2-4
len: 13
v_gene: TRBV7-3

CDR3aa: CASSLGVYNSPLHF
CDR3nt: TGTGCCAGCAGTCTGGGGGTCTATAATTCACCCCTCCACTTT
abundance: many
d_gene: -
j_gene: TRBJ1-6
len: 14
v_gene: TRBV12-3/TRBV12-4

CDR3aa: CASSLGTGAARDGYTF
CDR3nt: TGTGCCAGCAGCTTAGGGACAGGGGCCGCTCGGGATGGCTACACCTTC
abundance: -
d_gene: TRBD1
j_gene: TRBJ1-2
len: 16
v_gene: TRBV7-2

CDR3aa: CSARTGRNNSPLHF
CDR3nt: TGCAGTGCTAGGACAGGGAGAAATAATTCACCCCTCCACTTT
abundance: -
d_gene: TRBD1
j_gene: TRBJ1-6
len: 14
v_gene: TRBV20-1

CDR3aa: CSVGDSWDTEAFF
CDR3nt: TGCAGCGTGGGGGACAGTTGGGACACTGAAGCTTTCTTT
abundance: few
d_gene: TRBD1
j_gene: TRBJ1-1
len: 13
v_gene: TRBV29-1

CDR3aa: CASSPRQGSLSDTQYF
CDR3nt: TGTGCCAGCAGTCCACGACAGGGATCGTTATCAGATACGCAGTATTTT
abundance: -
d_gene: TRBD1
j_gene: TRBJ2-3
len: 16
v_gene: TRBV28

CDR3aa: CASSRGHGTEAFF
CDR3nt: TGTGCCAGCAGCCGCGGGCATGGGACTGAAGCTTTCTTT
abundance: few
d_gene: -
j_gene: TRBJ1-1
len: 13
v_gene: TRBV12-3/TRBV12-4

CDR3aa: CSARARLKGGHTDTQYF
CDR3nt: TGCAGTGCTAGAGCCCGGTTAAAGGGGGGCCACACAGATACGCAGTATTTT
abundance: -
d_gene: -
j_gene: TRBJ2-3
len: 17
v_gene: TRBV20-1

CDR3aa: CASSYGASGANVLTF
CDR3nt: TGTGCCAGCAGTTACGGGGCCTCTGGGGCCAACGTCCTGACTTTC
abundance: -
d_gene: -
j_gene: TRBJ2-6
len: 15
v_gene: TRBV6-5

CDR3aa: CAISLTGRGTEAFF
CDR3nt: TGTGCCATCAGCTTGACAGGGCGAGGCACTGAAGCTTTCTTT
abundance: few
d_gene: TRBD1
j_gene: TRBJ1-1
len: 14
v_gene: TRBV10-3

CDR3aa: CASSELAAFQETQYF
CDR3nt: TGTGCCAGCAGTGAACTAGCGGCTTTCCAAGAGACCCAGTACTTC
abundance: few
d_gene: TRBD2
j_gene: TRBJ2-5
len: 15
v_gene: TRBV2

CDR3aa: CASSLRPSDVNTGELFF
CDR3nt: TGTGCCAGCAGCTTACGGCCGTCGGACGTGAACACCGGGGAGCTGTTTTTT
abundance: few
d_gene: -
j_gene: TRBJ2-2
len: 17
v_gene: TRBV7-3

CDR3aa: CASSLLGQGGDVLTF
CDR3nt: TGTGCCAGCAGTCTTCTAGGACAGGGGGGCGACGTCCTGACTTTC
abundance: -
d_gene: TRBD1
j_gene: TRBJ2-6
len: 15
v_gene: TRBV28

CDR3aa: CASSHQGTEDWGYGYTF
CDR3nt: TGTGCCAGCAGCCATCAAGGTACCGAGGACTGGGGCTATGGCTACACCTTC
abundance: few
d_gene: -
j_gene: TRBJ1-2
len: 17
v_gene: TRBV4-2

CDR3aa: CASTRGTAGNTIYF
CDR3nt: TGTGCCAGCACCCGGGGGACAGCAGGAAACACCATATATTTT
abundance: few
d_gene: TRBD1
j_gene: TRBJ1-3
len: 14
v_gene: TRBV4-2

CDR3aa: CASRGGTLEQFF
CDR3nt: TGTGCCAGCAGGGGCGGGACGTTAGAGCAGTTCTTC
abundance: -
d_gene: -
j_gene: TRBJ2-1
len: 12
v_gene: TRBV12-3/TRBV12-4

CDR3aa: CAGSFAQGDNSPLHF
CDR3nt: TGTGCCGGCAGCTTCGCGCAGGGCGATAATTCACCCCTCCACTTT
abundance: -
d_gene: -
j_gene: TRBJ1-6
len: 15
v_gene: TRBV7-8

CDR3aa: CASSSLRITGSPYNEQFF
CDR3nt: TGTGCCAGCAGTTCCCTCCGAATTACAGGTTCCCCCTACAATGAGCAGTTCTTC
abundance: few
d_gene: -
j_gene: TRBJ2-1
len: 18
v_gene: TRBV27

CDR3aa: CASSQLRDRTQYF
CDR3nt: TGCGCCAGCAGCCAGCTCCGGGACAGAACGCAGTATTTT
abundance: -
d_gene: TRBD1
j_gene: TRBJ2-3
len: 13
v_gene: TRBV4-1

CDR3aa: CARRVGENTEAFF
CDR3nt: TGTGCCAGGAGAGTGGGGGAGAACACTGAAGCTTTCTTT
abundance: few
d_gene: -
j_gene: TRBJ1-1
len: 13
v_gene: TRBV21-1

CDR3aa: CASSASGQGTDTQYF
CDR3nt: TGTGCCAGCAGCGCTAGCGGACAGGGCACAGATACGCAGTATTTT
abundance: -
d_gene: -
j_gene: TRBJ2-3
len: 15
v_gene: TRBV7-2

CDR3aa: CASSRLAGGHNEQFF
CDR3nt: TGTGCCAGCAGTAGACTAGCGGGGGGTCACAATGAGCAGTTCTTC
abundance: few
d_gene: TRBD2
j_gene: TRBJ2-1
len: 15
v_gene: TRBV7-9

CDR3aa: CASSQDSVVAGRVGENTEAFF
CDR3nt: TGCGCCAGCAGCCAAGATTCAGTCGTTGCGGGCAGGGTCGGCGAGAACACTGAAGCTTTCTTT
abundance: few
d_gene: -
j_gene: TRBJ1-1
len: 21
v_gene: TRBV4-3

CDR3aa: CASSPEATTPLHF
CDR3nt: TGTGCCAGCTCACCAGAGGCGACCACACCCCTCCACTTT
abundance: once
d_gene: -
j_gene: TRBJ1-6
len: 13
v_gene: TRBV18

CDR3aa: CASSSIGQGYNSPLHF
CDR3nt: TGTGCCAGCAGTTCAATTGGGCAGGGGTATAATTCACCCCTCCACTTT
abundance: -
d_gene: -
j_gene: TRBJ1-6
len: 16
v_gene: TRBV6-5

CDR3aa: CASSGGGVSLEQFF
CDR3nt: TGCGCCAGCAGTGGTGGGGGCGTTTCTCTTGAGCAGTTCTTC
abundance: few
d_gene: -
j_gene: TRBJ2-1
len: 14
v_gene: TRBV10-2

CDR3aa: CSAKGLAEVENEQFF
CDR3nt: TGCAGTGCCAAGGGCCTAGCCGAAGTGGAGAATGAGCAGTTCTTC
abundance: few
d_gene: -
j_gene: TRBJ2-1
len: 15
v_gene: TRBV20-1

CDR3aa: CSAQIRSYGYTF
CDR3nt: TGCAGTGCTCAGATTCGCAGCTATGGCTACACCTTC
abundance: few
d_gene: -
j_gene: TRBJ1-2
len: 12
v_gene: TRBV20-1

CDR3aa: CASSSRQGQNTEAFF
CDR3nt: TGTGCCAGCAGTTCCAGACAGGGGCAGAACACTGAAGCTTTCTTT
abundance: -
d_gene: TRBD1
j_gene: TRBJ1-1
len: 15
v_gene: TRBV27

CDR3aa: CASTGLRNEQFF
CDR3nt: TGTGCCAGCACCGGACTTCGGAATGAGCAGTTCTTC
abundance: -
d_gene: -
j_gene: TRBJ2-1
len: 12
v_gene: TRBV6-5

CDR3aa: CASSPHEQGPGYTF
CDR3nt: TGTGCCAGCAGTCCCCACGAACAGGGTCCAGGCTACACCTTC
abundance: -
d_gene: -
j_gene: TRBJ1-2
len: 14
v_gene: TRBV28

CDR3aa: CAWSVRSPGEKLFF
CDR3nt: TGTGCCTGGAGTGTCCGGTCCCCGGGGGAAAAACTGTTTTTT
abundance: -
d_gene: -
j_gene: TRBJ1-4
len: 14
v_gene: TRBV30

CDR3aa: CSVPAGANTEAFF
CDR3nt: TGCAGTGTTCCAGCAGGGGCCAACACTGAAGCTTTCTTT
abundance: -
d_gene: -
j_gene: TRBJ1-1
len: 13
v_gene: TRBV20-1

CDR3aa: CASSPGGGYNQPQHF
CDR3nt: TGTGCCAGCAGCCCCGGCGGGGGTTACAATCAGCCCCAGCATTTT
abundance: -
d_gene: -
j_gene: TRBJ1-5
len: 15
v_gene: TRBV27

CDR3aa: CASMEPFSDEQYF
CDR3nt: TGTGCCAGCATGGAACCGTTCTCCGACGAGCAGTACTTC
abundance: many
d_gene: -
j_gene: TRBJ2-7
len: 13
v_gene: TRBV2

CDR3aa: CASSVGGQHTEAFF
CDR3nt: TGTGCCAGCAGCGTAGGGGGACAGCACACTGAAGCTTTCTTT
abundance: -
d_gene: TRBD1
j_gene: TRBJ1-1
len: 14
v_gene: TRBV7-9

CDR3aa: CASSEVRGSYNEQFF
CDR3nt: TGTGCCAGCAGTGAAGTACGGGGTTCCTACAATGAGCAGTTCTTC
abundance: -
d_gene: -
j_gene: TRBJ2-1
len: 15
v_gene: TRBV2

CDR3aa: CSAAGQGPYSNQPQHF
CDR3nt: TGCAGTGCCGCCGGACAGGGGCCGTATAGCAATCAGCCCCAGCATTTT
abundance: -
d_gene: TRBD1
j_gene: TRBJ1-5
len: 16
v_gene: TRBV20-1

CDR3aa: CASSQEGRLNEKLFF
CDR3nt: TGTGCCAGCAGCCAAGAGGGCAGGCTAAATGAAAAACTGTTTTTT
abundance: -
d_gene: -
j_gene: TRBJ1-4
len: 15
v_gene: TRBV4-2

CDR3aa: CATSRDRGDEQYF
CDR3nt: TGTGCCACCAGCAGAGATAGGGGTGATGAGCAGTACTTC
abundance: few
d_gene: -
j_gene: TRBJ2-7
len: 13
v_gene: TRBV15

CDR3aa: CSARSSGGSGEQFF
CDR3nt: TGCAGTGCTAGATCTAGCGGGGGGTCAGGAGAGCAGTTCTTC
abundance: -
d_gene: TRBD2
j_gene: TRBJ2-1
len: 14
v_gene: TRBV20-1

CDR3aa: CSVDLRGGTDTQYF
CDR3nt: TGCAGCGTTGACCTCCGGGGGGGTACAGATACGCAGTATTTT
abundance: -
d_gene: TRBD2
j_gene: TRBJ2-3
len: 14
v_gene: TRBV29-1

CDR3aa: CASTGTFSCNEQFF
CDR3nt: TGTGCCAGCACCGGGACTTTCTCCTGCAATGAGCAGTTCTTC
abundance: -
d_gene: -
j_gene: TRBJ2-1
len: 14
v_gene: TRBV12-3/TRBV12-4

CDR3aa: CASSQYSGYSYNEQFF
CDR3nt: TGTGCCAGCAGTCAATATAGCGGGTACTCCTACAATGAGCAGTTCTTC
abundance: -
d_gene: TRBD2
j_gene: TRBJ2-1
len: 16
v_gene: TRBV12-3/TRBV12-4

CDR3aa: CASSLREGVIGYTF
CDR3nt: TGTGCCAGCAGCCTGCGCGAAGGGGTGATCGGCTACACCTTC
abundance: -
d_gene: -
j_gene: TRBJ1-2
len: 14
v_gene: TRBV6-5

CDR3aa: CASSISQGSNEKLFF
CDR3nt: TGTGCCAGTAGTATATCGCAGGGATCTAATGAAAAACTGTTTTTT
abundance: -
d_gene: -
j_gene: TRBJ1-4
len: 15
v_gene: TRBV19